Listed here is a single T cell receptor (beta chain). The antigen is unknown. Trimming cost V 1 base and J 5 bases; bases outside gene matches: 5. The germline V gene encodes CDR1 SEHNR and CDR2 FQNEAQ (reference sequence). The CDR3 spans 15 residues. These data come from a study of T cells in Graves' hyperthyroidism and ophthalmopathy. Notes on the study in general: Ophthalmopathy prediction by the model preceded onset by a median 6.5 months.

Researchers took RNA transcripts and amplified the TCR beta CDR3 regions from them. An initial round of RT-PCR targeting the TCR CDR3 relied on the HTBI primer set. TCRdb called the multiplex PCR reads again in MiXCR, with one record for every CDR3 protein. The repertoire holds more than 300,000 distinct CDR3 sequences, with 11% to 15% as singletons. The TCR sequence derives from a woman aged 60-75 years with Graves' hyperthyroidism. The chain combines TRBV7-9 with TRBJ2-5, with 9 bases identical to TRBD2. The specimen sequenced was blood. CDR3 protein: CASSLVASGTETQYF. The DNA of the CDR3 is TGTGCCAGCAGCTTAGTGGCTAGCGGGACCGAGACCCAGTACTTC.